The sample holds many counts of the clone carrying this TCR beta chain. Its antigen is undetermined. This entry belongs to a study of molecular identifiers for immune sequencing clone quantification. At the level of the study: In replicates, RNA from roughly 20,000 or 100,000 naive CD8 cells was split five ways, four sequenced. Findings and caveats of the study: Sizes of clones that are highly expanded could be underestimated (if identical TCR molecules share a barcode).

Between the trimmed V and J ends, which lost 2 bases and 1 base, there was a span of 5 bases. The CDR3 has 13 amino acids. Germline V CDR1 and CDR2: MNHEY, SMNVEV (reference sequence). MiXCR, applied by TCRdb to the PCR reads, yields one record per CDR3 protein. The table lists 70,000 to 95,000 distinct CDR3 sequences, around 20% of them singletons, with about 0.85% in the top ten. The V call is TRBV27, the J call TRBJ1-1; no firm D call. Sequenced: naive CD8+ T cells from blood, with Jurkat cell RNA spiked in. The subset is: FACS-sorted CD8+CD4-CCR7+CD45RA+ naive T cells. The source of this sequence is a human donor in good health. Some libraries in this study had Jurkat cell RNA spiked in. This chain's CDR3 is CASSLTSNTEAFF. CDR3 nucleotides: TGTGCCAGCAGTTTAACCTCGAACACTGAAGCTTTCTTT.